The 32 T cell receptor beta chains listed next were all sequenced from one sample in a study of yellow fever vaccine responses in identical twins. TCRdb re-derived calls from the RT-PCR reads in MiXCR, one entry per CDR3 protein. This table holds fewer than 9,500 distinct CDR3 sequences, over 80% found once. The source was T cells from blood (PBMCs), unsorted or a sorted subset (not recorded which), collected before or after yellow fever vaccination (not recorded which). These receptors all stem from a woman aged 18-30 years who received the yellow fever vaccine.

This chain links TRBV4-1 with TRBJ2-5, with a weak D call TRBD2 (6 bases). Germline loops: CDR1 MGHRA, CDR2 YSYEKL. CDR3 length: 15 residues. V was trimmed by 0 bases and J by 5 bases, leaving 13 bases between them. CDR3 sequence (DNA): TGCGCCAGCAGCCAAGAGTCGGGAGCGATGGAGACCCAGTACTTC. Amino acids: CASSQESGAMETQYF.

This chain joins TRBV6-4 and TRBJ2-7; D is uncertain. V lost 2 bases, J lost 3 bases, and 8 bases lay in between. Germline lookup yields CDR1 MRHNA and CDR2 SNTAGT. This CDR3 region has 13 residues. The CDR3 loop reads CASSDRQIYEQYV. The CDR3, as DNA: TGTGCCAGCAGTGACCGACAAATCTACGAGCAGTACGTC.

The CDR3 is CASSQGEGFYEQYF. In DNA, the CDR3 is TGTGCCAGCAGTCAGGGGGAGGGATTCTACGAGCAGTACTTC. The V and J genes are TRBV27 and TRBJ2-7; D could derive from TRBD1 or TRBD2 (7 bases each). Trimming cost V 5 bases and J 3 bases, with 14 bases left between them. The germline CDR1 and CDR2 sequences are MNHEY and SMNVEV (reference sequence). The CDR3 has 14 amino acids.

The gene calls are TRBV12-3 or TRBV12-4 and TRBJ1-4; possibly TRBD1 for D (6 bases). The CDR3 sequence is 14 residues long. Trimming took off 2 bases at V and 7 bases at J, with 11 bases between the two ends. CDR3 residues: CASSLHRVGEKLFF. CDR3 sequence (DNA): TGTGCCAGCAGTTTACACAGGGTCGGTGAAAAACTGTTTTTT.

This sequence joins TRBV28 and TRBJ2-1; TRBD2 is a possible D gene (6 bases). This CDR3 region has 16 residues. CDR1 is MDHEN, CDR2 SYDVKM, per germline. The V gene lost 6 bases and the J gene lost 0 bases, with 15 bases spanning the gap. In nucleotides, the CDR3 is TGTGCCAGCAGCTCCCCTCACGGGAGCTCCTACAATGAGCAGTTCTTC. This encodes CASSSPHGSSYNEQFF.

The CDR3 sequence is CASSLSFLDTQYF. The CDR3 DNA reads TGTGCCAGCAGCTTAAGTTTTCTGGATACGCAGTATTTT. This chain links TRBV7-3 with TRBJ2-3; D call uncertain. In germline, CDR1 is SGHTA, CDR2 FQGTGA. The CDR3 contains 13 residues. Trimming pared 1 base from V and 6 bases from J, leaving 8 bases between.

The chain uses TRBV3-1 and TRBJ2-1, with D perhaps TRBD2 (6 bases). The germline V gene has CDR1 LGHDT and CDR2 YNNKEL (reference sequence). The CDR3 length is 16 residues. V lost 4 bases to trimming and J lost 8 bases, with 21 bases between them. Written as DNA, the CDR3 is TGTGCCAGCAGCCTCAACATCGGTATCGGGAGTGATGAGCAGTTCTTC. Its protein is CASSLNIGIGSDEQFF.

The chain's CDR3 is CSASGTLDDTGELFF. DNA of the CDR3: TGCAGTGCTAGCGGGACTTTGGACGACACCGGGGAGCTGTTTTTT. The rearrangement links TRBV20-1 to TRBJ2-2, with a weak D call TRBD2 (6 bases). From germline, CDR1 is DFQATT and CDR2 SNEGSKA (reference sequence). Trimming left V 3 bases short and J 3 bases short, with 14 bases between. The CDR3 covers 15 residues.

V is TRBV3-1 and J is TRBJ1-2; perhaps TRBD1 as D (5 bases). Germline CDR1 and CDR2: LGHDT and YNNKEL (reference sequence). The ends were cut back, 0 bases at V and 12 bases at J, with 14 bases in the middle. The CDR3 is 13 residues long. The CDR3 nucleotides are TGTGCCAGCAGCCAAGATCTTGGTAGGGACCACACCTTC. Amino acid sequence: CASSQDLGRDHTF. Based on the CDR3 plus reference TRBV3-1 and TRBJ1-2, the full variable domain is DTAVSQTPKYLVTQMGNDKSIKCEQNLGHDTMYWYKQDSKKFLKIMFSYNNKELIINETVPNRFSPKSPDKAHLNLHINSLELGDSAVYFCASSQDLGRDHTFGSGTRLTVV.

The gene calls are TRBV13 and TRBJ2-3; the match to TRBD2 covers 14 bases. CDR3 length: 16 residues. Germline values: CDR1 PRHDT, CDR2 FYEKMQ (reference sequence). With 7 bases clipped from V and 5 bases from J, the junction kept 8 bases outside the gene matches. The CDR3 reads CASIFGLAGGKDTQYF. The CDR3 DNA is TGTGCCAGCATATTCGGACTAGCGGGGGGCAAAGATACGCAGTATTTT.

The J gene is TRBJ2-1, the V gene TRBV11-1; 12 positions agree with TRBD2. The germline V gene has CDR1 SGHAT and CDR2 FQDESV (reference sequence). V lost 8 bases, J lost 4 bases, and 9 bases stayed unmatched. The length of the CDR3 is 16 residues. Here the CDR3 DNA reads TGTGCCAGCCCTCCAACTAGCGGGAGGATATACAATGAGCAGTTCTTC. Protein product: CASPPTSGRIYNEQFF.

This clonotype was picked up one time. The gene calls are TRBV5-6 and TRBJ2-7; D may be TRBD1 (6 bases). V was clipped by 4 bases and J by 1 base, with 12 bases between them. The CDR3 runs to 14 residues. Germline CDR1 reads SGHDT; CDR2 reads YYEEEE. CDR3 sequence (DNA): TGTGCCAGCAGCCCCGGTAGGGGGTCCTACGAGCAGTACGTC. Translated: CASSPGRGSYEQYV.

The chain employs TRBV12-3 or TRBV12-4 and TRBJ2-1, with 8 nucleotides matching TRBD1. Trimming cost V 5 bases and J 2 bases; bases outside gene matches: 2. The CDR3 covers 14 residues. The CDR3 bases are TGTGCCAGCAGTCTGGGACAGGCCTACAATGAGCAGTTCTTC. This sequence encodes CASSLGQAYNEQFF.

J is TRBJ2-3 and V is TRBV19; the D is unclear. Between the trimmed V and J ends, which lost 5 bases and 1 base, there was a span of 7 bases. The CDR3 runs to 13 residues. Germline CDR1 and CDR2: LNHDA and SQIVND (reference sequence). The CDR3 DNA reads TGTGCCAGTAGTCCCAGCCGCACAGATACGCAGTATTTT. This encodes CASSPSRTDTQYF.

The genes are TRBV2 and TRBJ1-1, with TRBD1 as a possible D gene (6 bases). The CDR3 runs 13 residues. Between the trimmed V and J ends, which lost 6 bases and 4 bases, there was a span of 12 bases. Germline lookup yields CDR1 SNHLY and CDR2 FYNNEI. CDR3 in amino acids: CASRGTRGTEAFF. CDR3 coding DNA: TGTGCCAGCAGAGGGACCAGGGGCACTGAAGCTTTCTTT.

This chain joins TRBV12-3 or TRBV12-4 and TRBJ2-7; 9 positions match TRBD2. The CDR3 totals 13 residues. The trim removed 7 bases at V and 3 bases at J, leaving 4 bases unmatched. The DNA for the CDR3 is TGTGCCAGCACCACGACTAGCGGCTACGAGCAGTACTTC. It translates to CASTTTSGYEQYF.

The chain links TRBV11-2 to TRBJ2-1; 7 positions match TRBD2. CDR1 is SGHAT and CDR2 is FQNNGV in the germline V gene. The CDR3 consists of 15 residues. V was pared by 1 base and J by 3 bases, with 3 bases of the junction left unmatched. In DNA form, the CDR3 reads TGTGCCAGCAGCTTAGTTGGCGGGAGCTACAATGAGCAGTTCTTC. It translates to CASSLVGGSYNEQFF.

The rearrangement uses TRBV6-6 and TRBJ1-1; D not resolved. The V and J ends lost 8 bases and 6 bases respectively, with 16 bases between them. The CDR3 loop spans 13 amino acids. Germline V gene lookup returns CDR1 MNHNY and CDR2 SVGAGI (reference sequence). The CDR3, as DNA: TGTGCCAGCGGACGACTGGGAGTAGCTGAAGCTTTCTTT. It translates to CASGRLGVAEAFF.

The rearrangement joins TRBV4-1 to TRBJ2-7; 7 nucleotides agree with TRBD2. V was pared by 1 base and J by 2 bases, with 5 bases of the junction left unmatched. The CDR3 covers 15 residues. Per germline, CDR1 MGHRA and CDR2 YSYEKL. The CDR3 DNA reads TGCGCCAGCAGCCAAGGACTGGCGGGAGCCTACGAGCAGTACGTC. Translation gives CASSQGLAGAYEQYV.

This sequence joins TRBV13 and TRBJ2-7; no firm D call. CDR1 is PRHDT and CDR2 is FYEKMQ in the germline V gene (reference sequence). V dropped 1 base and J dropped 1 base, with 5 bases sitting between them. This CDR3 region has 13 residues. The CDR3 coding sequence is TGTGCCAGCAGCTTAGATGGGTCCTACGAGCAGTACGTC. The encoded protein is CASSLDGSYEQYV.

The gene calls are TRBV28 and TRBJ1-1; D not certain. V was pared by 5 bases and J by 5 bases, with 18 bases between. CDR1 and CDR2 from the germline V gene are MDHEN and SYDVKM. CDR3 length equals 15 residues. DNA of the CDR3: TGTGCCAGCAGTGACCACTCGGGAGTATCAACTGAAGCTTTCTTT. Protein: CASSDHSGVSTEAFF. Full variable domain (rest looked up from reference TRBV28 and TRBJ1-1): DVKVTQSSRYLVKRTGEKVFLECVQDMDHENMFWYRQDPGLGLRLIYFSYDVKMKEKGDIPEGYSVSREKKERFSLILESASTNQTSMYLCASSDHSGVSTEAFFGQGTRLTVV.

This clonotype turned up a few times. The chain carries TRBV25-1 and TRBJ2-7; a weak D match, TRBD1 (8 bases). Germline V gene lookup returns CDR1 MGHDK and CDR2 SYGVNS. Trimming removed 6 bases from V and 3 bases from J, with 24 bases in between. The CDR3 sequence is 17 residues long. DNA for the CDR3: TGTGCCAGCAGGGGGGGGAATAATCAGGGGGCGGTCTACGAGCAGTACTTC. It yields the protein CASRGGNNQGAVYEQYF.

This chain links TRBV12-3 or TRBV12-4 with TRBJ2-1; D is undetermined. V dropped 3 bases and J dropped 8 bases, with 11 bases sitting between them. The CDR3 spans 13 residues. The DNA of the CDR3 is TGTGCCAGCAGTTTGATAGTCTCCTATGAGCAGTTCTTC. Its protein product is CASSLIVSYEQFF.

This rearrangement joins TRBV20-1 to TRBJ2-7; D is perhaps TRBD1 or TRBD2 (5 bases each). The CDR3 sequence is 15 residues long. Looked up from germline, CDR1 is DFQATT and CDR2 is SNEGSKA (reference sequence). The germline V and J ends were trimmed by 4 bases and 0 bases, with 16 bases remaining between them. In nucleotides, the CDR3 is TGCAGTGCTAAACCGGGACCCTCCATCTCCTACGAGCAGTACGTC. It codes for CSAKPGPSISYEQYV.

The chain employs TRBV3-1 and TRBJ2-2; maybe TRBD2 (6 bases). The germline V and J ends were trimmed by 4 bases and 1 base, with 13 bases remaining between them. The CDR3 contains 16 residues. The germline V gene has CDR1 LGHDT and CDR2 YNNKEL (reference sequence). The DNA of the CDR3 is TGTGCCAGCAGCCCGTACGGGACTCGGAACACCGGGGAGCTGTTTTTT. This encodes CASSPYGTRNTGELFF. Drawing the rest from reference TRBV3-1 and TRBJ2-2, the complete variable domain is DTAVSQTPKYLVTQMGNDKSIKCEQNLGHDTMYWYKQDSKKFLKIMFSYNNKELIINETVPNRFSPKSPDKAHLNLHINSLELGDSAVYFCASSPYGTRNTGELFFGEGSRLTVL.

The rearrangement joins TRBV5-1 to TRBJ2-7; 9 bases map to TRBD1. V lost 0 bases to trimming and J lost 3 bases; unmatched junction nucleotides: 1. The CDR3 consists of 14 residues. Germline V CDR1 and CDR2: SGHRS, YFSETQ. As DNA, the CDR3 is TGCGCCAGCAGCTTGGAGGGACAGGGCTACGAGCAGTACTTC. This sequence encodes CASSLEGQGYEQYF.

The rearrangement joins TRBV27 to TRBJ2-1; 12 bases agree with TRBD2. The J segment lost 9 bases and the V segment lost 3 bases, leaving 3 bases of the junction unmatched. The germline V gene encodes CDR1 MNHEY and CDR2 SMNVEV (reference sequence). CDR3 length: 14 amino acids. The CDR3 sequence: CASSFSTSGSEQFF. As DNA, the CDR3 is TGTGCCAGCAGTTTTTCGACTAGCGGGAGTGAGCAGTTCTTC.

The V and J genes are TRBV29-1 and TRBJ2-6, with 8 nucleotides matching TRBD2. CDR3 length: 16 residues. Germline V CDR1 and CDR2: SQVTM, ANQGSEA. Trimming at V came to 5 bases and at J to 0 bases, leaving 6 bases not matched to a gene. CDR3 region: CSVRTSKTSGANVLTF. In DNA, the CDR3 is TGCAGCGTTCGGACTAGCAAAACCTCTGGGGCCAACGTCCTGACTTTC. Together with reference TRBV29-1 and TRBJ2-6, the CDR3 gives the full variable domain: SAVISQKPSRDICQRGTSLTIQCQVDSQVTMMFWYRQQPGQSLTLIATANQGSEATYESGFVIDKFPISRPNLTFSTLTVSNMSPEDSSIYLCSVRTSKTSGANVLTFGAGSRLTVL.

This chain joins TRBV2 and TRBJ1-1; D remains ambiguous. Trimming cost V 6 bases and J 5 bases, with 10 bases left between them. In germline, CDR1 is SNHLY, CDR2 FYNNEI. CDR3 length equals 12 residues. The CDR3 spells CASRGSGTEAFF. CDR3 sequence (DNA): TGTGCCAGCAGGGGCTCGGGTACTGAAGCTTTCTTT.

In DNA, the CDR3 is TGTGCCAGCAGCCAGTCCGGACTAGCAGCCTACAATGAGCAGTTCTTC. Amino acids: CASSQSGLAAYNEQFF. This rearrangement joins TRBV14 to TRBJ2-1; 8 bases align to TRBD2. V shed 3 bases, J shed 2 bases, and the junction held 6 bases outside the gene matches. Looked up from germline, CDR1 is SGHDN and CDR2 is FVKESK. This CDR3 is 16 amino acids long.

As for this clonotype: At one boundary the junction diverges from the germline segment, which might be a read error. V usage is TRBV10-3 and J usage is TRBJ1-1; 8 bases are a match to TRBD1. The CDR3 length is 13 residues. Looked up from germline, CDR1 is ENHRY and CDR2 is SYGVKD. The CDR3 spells CAIYTAGTGNAVF. The CDR3 bases are TGTGCCATCTACACCGCCGGGACAGGCAATGCGGTCTTT.

The CDR3: CSVGTSRDNEQFF. The CDR3, as DNA: TGCAGCGTAGGGACTAGCAGAGACAATGAGCAGTTCTTC. The V gene is TRBV29-1, the J gene TRBJ2-1; 9 bases are shared with TRBD2. With V trimmed by 6 bases and J by 5 bases, 5 bases remained unmatched. The CDR3 is 13 residues long. CDR1 SQVTM and CDR2 ANQGSEA come from the germline V gene.